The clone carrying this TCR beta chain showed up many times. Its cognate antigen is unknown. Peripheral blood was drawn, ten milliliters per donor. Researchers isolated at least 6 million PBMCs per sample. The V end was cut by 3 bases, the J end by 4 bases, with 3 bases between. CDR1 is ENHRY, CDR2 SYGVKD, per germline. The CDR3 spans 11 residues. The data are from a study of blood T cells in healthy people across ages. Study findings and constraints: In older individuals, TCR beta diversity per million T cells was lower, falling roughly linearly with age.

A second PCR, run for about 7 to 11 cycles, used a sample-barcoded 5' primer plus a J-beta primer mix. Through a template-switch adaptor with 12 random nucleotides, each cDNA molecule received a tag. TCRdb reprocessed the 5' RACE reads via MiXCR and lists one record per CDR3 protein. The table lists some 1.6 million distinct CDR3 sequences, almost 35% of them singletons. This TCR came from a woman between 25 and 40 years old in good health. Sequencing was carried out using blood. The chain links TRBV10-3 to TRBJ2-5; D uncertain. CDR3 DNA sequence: TGTGCCATCAGTGAACGAGAGACCCAGTACTTC. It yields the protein CAISERETQYF.